This TCR beta chain appears in the sequencing data of a study of blood T cell repertoires in COVID-19. About the research overall: Acute and convalescent COVID-19 samples came from the United States, Italy and Spain. PBMCs, B-cell-depleted T cells, or T cells were the source of the cDNA or gDNA that made up the material.

Unmatched junction bases numbered 14, after V lost 2 bases and J lost 1 base. The CDR3 is 18 residues long. Germline CDR1 reads SGHKS; CDR2 reads YYEKEE (reference sequence). Enrolled during active infection, Seattle patients were then followed longitudinally. Authors' methods: Amplification of reference gene primers provided the estimated nucleated cell counts. The method was immunoSEQ multiplex PCR; TCRdb's version includes in-frame clones alone and lacks a portion of them. That table gives V, J and clone size, and the DNA gave D and trimming. The table shows about 150,000 clones, with around four fifths occurring only once.

This sequence was found in a woman over 75 with COVID-19, enrolled during active disease. The sample was peripheral blood. The chain joins TRBV5-5 to TRBJ1-1; 7 bases match TRBD1. The CDR3 loop is CASSLNMNRGPTNTEAFF. DNA for the CDR3: TGTGCCAGCAGCTTAAATATGAACAGGGGACCGACGAACACTGAAGCTTTCTTT.